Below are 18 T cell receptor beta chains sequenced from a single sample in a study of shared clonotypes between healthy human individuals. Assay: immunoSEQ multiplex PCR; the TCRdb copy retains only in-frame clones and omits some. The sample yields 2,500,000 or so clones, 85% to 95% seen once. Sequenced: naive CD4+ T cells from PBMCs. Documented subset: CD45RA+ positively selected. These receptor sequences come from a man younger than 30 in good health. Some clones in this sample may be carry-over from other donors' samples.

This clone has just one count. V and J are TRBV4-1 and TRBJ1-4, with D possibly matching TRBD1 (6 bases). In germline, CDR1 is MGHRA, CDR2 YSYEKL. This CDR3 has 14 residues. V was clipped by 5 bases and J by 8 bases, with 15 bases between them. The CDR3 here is CASSTRGRGEKLFF. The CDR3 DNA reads TGCGCCAGCAGCACCCGGGGGCGAGGCGAAAAACTGTTTTTT.

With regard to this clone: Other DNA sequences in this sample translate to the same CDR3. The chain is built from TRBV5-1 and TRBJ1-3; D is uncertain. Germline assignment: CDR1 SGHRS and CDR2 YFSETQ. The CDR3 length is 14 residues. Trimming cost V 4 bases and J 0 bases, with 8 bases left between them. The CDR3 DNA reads TGCGCCAGCAGCCGGTCCACCTCTGGAAACACCATATATTTT. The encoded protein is CASSRSTSGNTIYF.

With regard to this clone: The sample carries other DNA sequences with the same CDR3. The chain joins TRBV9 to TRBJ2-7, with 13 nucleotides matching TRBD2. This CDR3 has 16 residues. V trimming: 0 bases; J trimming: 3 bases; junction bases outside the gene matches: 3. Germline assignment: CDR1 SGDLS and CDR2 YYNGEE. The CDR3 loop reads CASSVGGLAGVYEQYF. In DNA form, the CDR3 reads TGTGCCAGCAGCGTAGGTGGACTAGCGGGAGTCTACGAGCAGTACTTC.

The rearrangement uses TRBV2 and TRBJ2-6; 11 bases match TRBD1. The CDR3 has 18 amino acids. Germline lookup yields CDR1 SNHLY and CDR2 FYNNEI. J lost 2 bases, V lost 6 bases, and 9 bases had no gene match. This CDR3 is CASRADRGRAAGANVLTF. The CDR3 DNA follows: TGTGCCAGCAGGGCGGACAGGGGGCGAGCGGCTGGGGCCAACGTCCTGACTTTC.

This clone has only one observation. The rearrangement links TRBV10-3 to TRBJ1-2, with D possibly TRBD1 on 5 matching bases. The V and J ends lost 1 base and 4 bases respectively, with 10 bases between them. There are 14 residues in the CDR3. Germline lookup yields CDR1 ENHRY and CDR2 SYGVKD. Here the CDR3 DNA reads TGTGCCATCAGTGAGTGGTCGGGGGGCTATGGCTACACCTTC. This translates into CAISEWSGGYGYTF.

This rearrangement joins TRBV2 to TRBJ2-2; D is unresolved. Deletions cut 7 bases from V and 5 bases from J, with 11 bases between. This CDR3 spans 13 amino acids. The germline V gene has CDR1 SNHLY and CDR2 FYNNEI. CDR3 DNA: TGTGCCAGCATGTTCGAACGGACCGGGGAGCTGTTTTTT. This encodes CASMFERTGELFF. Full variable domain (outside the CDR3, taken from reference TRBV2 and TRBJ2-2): EPEVTQTPSHQVTQMGQEVILRCVPISNHLYFYWYRQILGQKVEFLVSFYNNEISEKSEIFDDQFSVERPDGSNFTLKIRSTKLEDSAMYFCASMFERTGELFFGEGSRLTVL.

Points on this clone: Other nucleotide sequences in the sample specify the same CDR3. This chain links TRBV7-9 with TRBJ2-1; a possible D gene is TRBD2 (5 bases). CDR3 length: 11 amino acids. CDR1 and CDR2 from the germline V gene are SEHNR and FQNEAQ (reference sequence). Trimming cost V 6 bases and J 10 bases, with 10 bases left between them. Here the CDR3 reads CASSLGGEQFF. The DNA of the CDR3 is TGTGCCAGCAGTCTAGGAGGAGAGCAGTTCTTC. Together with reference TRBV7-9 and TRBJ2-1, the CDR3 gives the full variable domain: DTGVSQNPRHKITKRGQNVTFRCDPISEHNRLYWYRQTLGQGPEFLTYFQNEAQLEKSRLLSDRFSAERPKGSFSTLEIQRTEQGDSAMYLCASSLGGEQFFGPGTRLTVL.

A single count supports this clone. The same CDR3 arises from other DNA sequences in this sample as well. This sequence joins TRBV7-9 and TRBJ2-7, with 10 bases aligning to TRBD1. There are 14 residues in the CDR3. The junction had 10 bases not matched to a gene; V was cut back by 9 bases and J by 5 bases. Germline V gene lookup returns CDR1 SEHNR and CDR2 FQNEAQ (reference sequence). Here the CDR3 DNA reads TGTGCCAGTACCCAGGACAGGGGGGTTAACGAGCAGTACTTC. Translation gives CASTQDRGVNEQYF.

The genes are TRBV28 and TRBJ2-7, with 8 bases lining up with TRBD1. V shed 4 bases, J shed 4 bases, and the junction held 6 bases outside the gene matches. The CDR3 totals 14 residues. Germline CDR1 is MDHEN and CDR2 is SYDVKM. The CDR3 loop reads CASSYRGIGYEQYF. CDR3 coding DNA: TGTGCCAGCAGTTACAGGGGGATCGGGTACGAGCAGTACTTC.

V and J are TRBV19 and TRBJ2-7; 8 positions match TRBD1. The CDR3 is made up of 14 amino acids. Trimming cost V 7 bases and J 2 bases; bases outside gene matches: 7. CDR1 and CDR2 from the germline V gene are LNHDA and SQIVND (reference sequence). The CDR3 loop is CASNAGGAPYEQYF. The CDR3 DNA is TGTGCCAGTAACGCAGGGGGCGCTCCCTACGAGCAGTACTTC.

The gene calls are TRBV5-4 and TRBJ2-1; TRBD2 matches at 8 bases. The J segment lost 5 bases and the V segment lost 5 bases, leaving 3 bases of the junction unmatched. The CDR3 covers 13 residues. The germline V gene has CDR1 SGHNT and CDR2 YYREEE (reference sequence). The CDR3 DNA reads TGTGCCAGCAGATATAGCGGGGACAATGAGCAGTTCTTC. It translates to CASRYSGDNEQFF.

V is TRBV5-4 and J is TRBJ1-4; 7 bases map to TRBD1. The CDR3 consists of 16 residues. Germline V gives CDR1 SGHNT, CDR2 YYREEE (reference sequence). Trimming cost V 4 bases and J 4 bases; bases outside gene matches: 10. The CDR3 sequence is CASSVDPGQHNEKLFF. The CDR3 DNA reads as TGTGCCAGCAGCGTCGACCCGGGACAGCATAATGAAAAACTGTTTTTT.

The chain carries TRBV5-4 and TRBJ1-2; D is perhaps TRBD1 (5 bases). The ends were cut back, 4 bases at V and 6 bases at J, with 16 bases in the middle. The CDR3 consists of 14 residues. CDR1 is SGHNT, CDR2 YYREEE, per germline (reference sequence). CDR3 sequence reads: CASSPGWGSDGYTF. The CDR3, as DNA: TGTGCCAGCAGCCCGGGGTGGGGCAGTGATGGCTACACCTTC.

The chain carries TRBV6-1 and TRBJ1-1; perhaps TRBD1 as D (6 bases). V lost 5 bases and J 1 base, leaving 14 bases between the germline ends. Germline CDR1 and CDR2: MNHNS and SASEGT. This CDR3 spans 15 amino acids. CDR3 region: CASSWGGSGNTEAFF. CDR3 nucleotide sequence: TGTGCCAGCAGTTGGGGGGGCTCAGGGAACACTGAAGCTTTCTTT.

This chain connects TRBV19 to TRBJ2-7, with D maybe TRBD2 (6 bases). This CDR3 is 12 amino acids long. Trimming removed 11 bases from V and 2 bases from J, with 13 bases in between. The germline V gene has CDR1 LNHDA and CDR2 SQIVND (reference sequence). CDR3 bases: TGTGCCTCCGGGACTCCAGCCTACGAGCAGTACTTC. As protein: CASGTPAYEQYF.

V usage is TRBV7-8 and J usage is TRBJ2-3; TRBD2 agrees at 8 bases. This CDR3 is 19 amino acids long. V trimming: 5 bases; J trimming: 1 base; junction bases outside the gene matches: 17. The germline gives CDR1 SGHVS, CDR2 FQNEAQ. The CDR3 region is CASSTYSKPGLVGTDTQYF. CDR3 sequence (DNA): TGTGCCAGCAGCACCTACAGTAAACCGGGACTAGTGGGCACAGATACGCAGTATTTT.

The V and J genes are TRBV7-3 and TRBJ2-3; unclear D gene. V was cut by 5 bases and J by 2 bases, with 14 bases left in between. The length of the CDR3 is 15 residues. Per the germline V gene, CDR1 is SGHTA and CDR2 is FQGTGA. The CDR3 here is CASSLFGQITDTQYF. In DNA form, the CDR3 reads TGTGCCAGCAGCCTCTTCGGGCAGATCACAGATACGCAGTATTTT.

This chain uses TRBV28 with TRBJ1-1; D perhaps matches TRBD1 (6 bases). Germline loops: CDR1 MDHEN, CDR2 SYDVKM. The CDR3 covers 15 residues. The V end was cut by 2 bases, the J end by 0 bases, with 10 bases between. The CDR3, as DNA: TGTGCCAGCAGTTTAACAGGGCACATGAACACTGAAGCTTTCTTT. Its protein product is CASSLTGHMNTEAFF.